The next 6 T cell receptor beta chains were all read from a single sample in a study of blood T cell repertoires in COVID-19. TCRdb's copy holds only in-frame clones and misses some; the assay was immunoSEQ multiplex PCR. This sample carries approximately 140,000 clones, around four fifths of them seen once, and the ten largest clones take roughly 9%. Sequenced sample: peripheral blood. All receptors come from a man aged 35 to 55 with active or convalescent COVID-19.

The gene calls are TRBV30 and TRBJ1-4; no clear D gene. CDR1 and CDR2 from the germline V gene are GTSNPN and SVGIG (reference sequence). V shed 4 bases and J shed 8 bases, with 8 bases lying between them. This CDR3 has 11 amino acids. As DNA, the CDR3 is TGTGCCTGGAATTGGGAGGAAAAACTGTTTTTT. Protein product: CAWNWEEKLFF.

CDR3 sequence: CASRTGTGSPLHF. CDR3 bases: TGTGCCAGCAGAACAGGGACAGGGTCACCCCTCCACTTT. The chain has TRBV12-3 or TRBV12-4 and TRBJ1-6; 9 nucleotides align to TRBD1. This CDR3 region has 13 residues. V shed 6 bases, J shed 10 bases, and the junction held 4 bases outside the gene matches.

CDR3 sequence reads: CASSSGQYSNQPQHF. The CDR3 nucleotides are TGTGCCAGCAGTTCGGGACAGTATAGCAATCAGCCCCAGCATTTT. The chain recombines TRBV6-5 with TRBJ1-5; the match to TRBD1 covers 7 bases. The CDR3 runs to 15 residues. Germline loops: CDR1 MNHEY, CDR2 SVGAGI. Trimming at V came to 4 bases and at J to 0 bases, leaving 3 bases not matched to a gene.

The chain is built from TRBV6-4 and TRBJ2-3; 9 bases are shared with TRBD1. CDR3 length: 14 amino acids. V lost 3 bases to trimming and J lost 6 bases; unmatched junction nucleotides: 4. The V gene's germline CDR1 is MRHNA and CDR2 SNTAGT. In DNA, the CDR3 is TGTGCCAGCAGTGATGGGACAGGGCCGGATACGCAGTATTTT. As protein: CASSDGTGPDTQYF.

This clone was counted a single time. The gene calls are TRBV10-3 and TRBJ2-3, with 10 bases lining up with TRBD1. J lost 3 bases, V lost 7 bases, and 7 bases had no gene match. Per germline, CDR1 ENHRY and CDR2 SYGVKD. The CDR3 contains 15 residues. The CDR3 sequence is CAIKAGTGETDTQYF. CDR3 nucleotides: TGTGCCATCAAAGCCGGGACAGGGGAGACAGATACGCAGTATTTT.

The chain employs TRBV9 and TRBJ1-1; D is perhaps TRBD1 (5 bases). V gave up 3 bases and J gave up 1 base, with 10 bases separating them. Germline loops: CDR1 SGDLS, CDR2 YYNGEE. The CDR3 is made up of 14 amino acids. Here the CDR3 reads CASSGGLQNTEAFF. In DNA, the CDR3 is TGTGCCAGCAGCGGGGGACTGCAGAACACTGAAGCTTTCTTT.